The 6 T cell receptor beta chains below come from one sample, sequenced in a study of blood T cell repertoires in COVID-19. Sequenced by immunoSEQ multiplex PCR; TCRdb stores in-frame clones only, minus some. The repertoire consists of about 85,000 clones, with around 85% occurring once and the leading ten covering 10% to 12%. The sample consisted of peripheral blood. These receptors were taken from a man aged 70-80 years with acute or convalescent COVID-19.

The chain employs TRBV5-1 and TRBJ2-3; possible D gene TRBD2, 5 bases. CDR3 length equals 13 residues. Per the germline V gene, CDR1 is SGHRS and CDR2 is YFSETQ. Trimming took off 0 bases at V and 3 bases at J, with 5 bases between the two ends. Here the CDR3 reads CASSLAGTDTQYF. In DNA form, the CDR3 reads TGCGCCAGCAGCTTGGCGGGGACAGATACGCAGTATTTT.

This clone was observed once. The V gene is TRBV7-9, the J gene TRBJ2-7; no clear D. CDR3 length equals 16 residues. The V end lost 1 base, the J end lost 6 bases, and 19 bases lay between the germline ends. Looked up from germline, CDR1 is SEHNR and CDR2 is FQNEAQ (reference sequence). DNA of the CDR3: TGTGCCAGCAGCTTAGTCCCTGTGGCAGGTTTCAGCGAGCAGTACTTC. Translated, it gives CASSLVPVAGFSEQYF.

This clone has just a few counts. This rearrangement joins TRBV18 to TRBJ2-3; TRBD1 aligns across 9 bases. The CDR3 sequence is 14 residues long. CDR1 and CDR2 from the germline V gene are KGHSH and LQKENI. Trimming at V came to 3 bases and at J to 6 bases, leaving 4 bases not matched to a gene. In DNA form, the CDR3 reads TGTGCCAGCTCACCCGGGACAGGGACCGATACGCAGTATTTT. Its translation is CASSPGTGTDTQYF.

The V gene is TRBV9, the J gene TRBJ1-2, with 11 bases that match TRBD1. In germline, CDR1 is SGDLS, CDR2 YYNGEE. The CDR3 sequence is 15 residues long. J gave up 5 bases and V 2 bases, and 5 bases lay outside the gene matches. The CDR3: CASSVGDRGEYGYTF. Written as DNA, the CDR3 is TGTGCCAGCAGCGTTGGGGACAGGGGGGAATATGGCTACACCTTC.

The chain links TRBV18 to TRBJ1-5, with D maybe TRBD1 (6 bases). The CDR3 runs to 14 residues. The germline V gene encodes CDR1 KGHSH and CDR2 LQKENI. Trimming removed 4 bases from V and 1 base from J, with 8 bases in between. DNA for the CDR3: TGTGCCAGCTCACTTGGGACAAGCAATCAGCCCCAGCATTTT. Translation gives CASSLGTSNQPQHF.

The genes are TRBV28 and TRBJ2-3; D is perhaps TRBD2 (6 bases). The CDR3 runs 14 residues. Trimming stripped 6 bases from V and 1 base from J, with 11 bases between. The germline CDR1 and CDR2 sequences are MDHEN and SYDVKM. The CDR3 loop is CASRAGTGTDTQYF. CDR3 in DNA: TGTGCCAGCAGGGCGGGGACTGGCACAGATACGCAGTATTTT.